This T cell receptor (beta chain) was sequenced during a study of post-analysis software for immune sequencing data. This clonotype was counted a few times. No antigen is known for it. Germline values: CDR1 LGHDT, CDR2 YNNKEL (reference sequence). The CDR3 extends over 13 amino acids. With 0 bases removed from V and 6 bases from J, the gap between germline ends came to 8 bases. Findings and limits, study-wide: TRBV segments more frequent in patients than in controls numbered five and included TRBV5-6, TRBV5-1 and TRBV20-1. In multiple sclerosis, normalized Chao1 diversity was significantly below that of controls.

The library was made from cDNA and included unique molecular identifiers. Each sample of roughly 0.85 to 11 million input T cells yielded 500,000 or so cDNA molecules, so each molecule approximated one T cell. In TCRdb, the PCR reads were re-called with MiXCR into one record per CDR3 protein. The sample has about 540,000 distinct CDR3 sequences, 30% to 40% seen once; the top ten hold roughly 6%. The TCR was taken from a girl aged 2-17 years with multiple sclerosis. The material sequenced was blood. The chain is built from TRBV3-1 and TRBJ1-1; D is ambiguous. The CDR3 sequence: CASSQDLVAEAFF. DNA for the CDR3: TGTGCCAGCAGCCAAGATTTGGTGGCTGAAGCTTTCTTT.